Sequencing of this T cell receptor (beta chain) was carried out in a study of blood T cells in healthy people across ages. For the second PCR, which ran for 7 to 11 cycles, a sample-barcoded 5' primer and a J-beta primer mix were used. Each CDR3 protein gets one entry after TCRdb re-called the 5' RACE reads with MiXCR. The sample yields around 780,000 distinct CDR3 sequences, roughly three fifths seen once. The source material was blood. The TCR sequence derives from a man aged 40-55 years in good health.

This CDR3 is CAIRTGSVGELFF. The CDR3 DNA is TGTGCCATCAGGACAGGGTCGGTCGGGGAGCTGTTTTTT. V usage is TRBV10-3 and J usage is TRBJ2-2; the match to TRBD1 covers 7 bases. Per the germline V gene, CDR1 is ENHRY and CDR2 is SYGVKD. The CDR3 is made up of 13 amino acids. V was pared by 6 bases and J by 7 bases, with 5 bases of the junction left unmatched.